This T cell receptor beta chain derives from a study of metastatic and nonmetastatic thyroid tumors. V lost 2 bases to trimming and J lost 0 bases; unmatched junction nucleotides: 14. The CDR3 sequence is 20 residues long. Germline V gene sequence: CDR1 SGHTA, CDR2 FQGNSA. MiXCR reprocessed the PCR reads for TCRdb. The table records 15,000 to 20,000 clones, more than 35% of them present only once. There were no patients who had received any treatment before thyroid surgery. The chain employs TRBV7-2 and TRBJ2-2, with 8 bases matching TRBD1. The sequencing input was tumor tissue. This receptor was taken from a female donor with papillary thyroid cancer or a benign thyroid nodule (not recorded which). Some clones in this sample may be carry-over from other donors' samples. The CDR3 sequence is CASSLPDRGQPETNTGELFF. The CDR3 DNA is TGTGCCAGCAGCTTACCAGACAGGGGTCAACCCGAAACGAACACCGGGGAGCTGTTTTTT.